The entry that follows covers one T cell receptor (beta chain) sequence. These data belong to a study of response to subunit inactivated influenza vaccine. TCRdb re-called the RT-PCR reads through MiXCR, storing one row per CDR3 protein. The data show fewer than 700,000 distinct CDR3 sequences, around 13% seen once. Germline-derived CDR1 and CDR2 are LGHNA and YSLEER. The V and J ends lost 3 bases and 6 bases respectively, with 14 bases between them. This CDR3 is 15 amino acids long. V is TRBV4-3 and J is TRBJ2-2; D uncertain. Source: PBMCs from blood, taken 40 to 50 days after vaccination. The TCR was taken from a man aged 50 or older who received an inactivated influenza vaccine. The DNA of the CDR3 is TGCGCCAGCAGCCAGCGCCCTGCGGTGGCCGGGGAGCTGTTTTTT. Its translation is CASSQRPAVAGELFF.